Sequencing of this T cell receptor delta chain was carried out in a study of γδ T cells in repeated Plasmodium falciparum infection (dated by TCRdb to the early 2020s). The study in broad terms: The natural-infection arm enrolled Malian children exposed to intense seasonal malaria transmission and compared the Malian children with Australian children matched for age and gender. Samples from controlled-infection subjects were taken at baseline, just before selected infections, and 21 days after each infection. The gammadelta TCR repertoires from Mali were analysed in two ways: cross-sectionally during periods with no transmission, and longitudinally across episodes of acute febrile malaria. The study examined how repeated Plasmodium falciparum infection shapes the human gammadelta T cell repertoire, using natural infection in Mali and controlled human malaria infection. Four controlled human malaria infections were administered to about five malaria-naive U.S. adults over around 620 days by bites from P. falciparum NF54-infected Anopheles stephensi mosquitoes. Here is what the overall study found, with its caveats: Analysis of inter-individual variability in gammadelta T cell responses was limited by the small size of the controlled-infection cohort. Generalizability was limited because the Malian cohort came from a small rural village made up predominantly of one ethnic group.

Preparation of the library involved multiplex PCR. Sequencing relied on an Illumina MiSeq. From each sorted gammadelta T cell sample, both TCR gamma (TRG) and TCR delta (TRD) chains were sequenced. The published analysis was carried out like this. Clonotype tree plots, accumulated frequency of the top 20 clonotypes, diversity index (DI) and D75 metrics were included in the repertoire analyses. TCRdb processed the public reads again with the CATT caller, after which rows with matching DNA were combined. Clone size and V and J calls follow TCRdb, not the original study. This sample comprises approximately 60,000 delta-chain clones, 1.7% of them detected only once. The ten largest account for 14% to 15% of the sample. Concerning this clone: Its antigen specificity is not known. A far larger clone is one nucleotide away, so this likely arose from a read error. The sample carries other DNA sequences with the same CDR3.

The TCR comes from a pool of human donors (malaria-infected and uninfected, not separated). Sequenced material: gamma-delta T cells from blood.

The CDR3 loop reads CALGERPFFPLLLGDTDKLIF. The DNA sequence follows: TGTGCTCTTGGGGAACGGCCCTTTTTTCCACTTTTACTGGGGGACACCGATAAACTCATCTTT. This chain joins TRDV1 to TRDJ1; 8 central nucleotides agree with TRDD3. Sequences TSWWSYY (CDR1) and QGS (CDR2) are obtained from the germline V gene. The cysteine opens and the phenylalanine closes a CDR3 of 21 amino acids. Only the CDR3 DNA stays, 63 bases, in frame from base 1. Relative to germline, V is missing 1 base and J is missing 0 bases, with 19 bases of the junction outside any gene match.